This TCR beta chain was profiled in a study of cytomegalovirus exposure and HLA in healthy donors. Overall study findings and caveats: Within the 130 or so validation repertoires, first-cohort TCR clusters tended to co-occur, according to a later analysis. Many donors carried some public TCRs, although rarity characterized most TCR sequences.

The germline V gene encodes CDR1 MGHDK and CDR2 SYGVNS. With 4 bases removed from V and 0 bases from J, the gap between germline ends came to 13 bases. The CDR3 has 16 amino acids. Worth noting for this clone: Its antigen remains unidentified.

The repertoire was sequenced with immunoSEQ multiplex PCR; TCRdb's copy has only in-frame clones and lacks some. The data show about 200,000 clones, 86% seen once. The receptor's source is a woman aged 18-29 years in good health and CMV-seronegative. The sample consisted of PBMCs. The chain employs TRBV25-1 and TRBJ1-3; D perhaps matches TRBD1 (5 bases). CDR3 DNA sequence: TGTGCCAGCAGTGGCCAACAGGTTCCCTCTGGAAACACCATATATTTT. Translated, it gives CASSGQQVPSGNTIYF.